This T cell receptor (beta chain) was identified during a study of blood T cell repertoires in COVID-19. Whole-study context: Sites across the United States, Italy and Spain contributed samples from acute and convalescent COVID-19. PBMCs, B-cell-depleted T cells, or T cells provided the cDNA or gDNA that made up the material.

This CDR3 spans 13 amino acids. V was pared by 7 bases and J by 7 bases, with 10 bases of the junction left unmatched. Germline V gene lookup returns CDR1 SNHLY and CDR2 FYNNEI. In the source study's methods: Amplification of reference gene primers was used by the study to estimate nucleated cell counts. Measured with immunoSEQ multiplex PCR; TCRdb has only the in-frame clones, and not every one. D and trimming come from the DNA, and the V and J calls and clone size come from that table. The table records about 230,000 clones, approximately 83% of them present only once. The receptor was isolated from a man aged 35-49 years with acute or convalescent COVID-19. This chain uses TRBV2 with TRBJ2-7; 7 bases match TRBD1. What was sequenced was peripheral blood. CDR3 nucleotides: TGTGCCAGCACTCGCTCGACAGGGTTGGAGCAGTACTTC. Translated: CASTRSTGLEQYF.